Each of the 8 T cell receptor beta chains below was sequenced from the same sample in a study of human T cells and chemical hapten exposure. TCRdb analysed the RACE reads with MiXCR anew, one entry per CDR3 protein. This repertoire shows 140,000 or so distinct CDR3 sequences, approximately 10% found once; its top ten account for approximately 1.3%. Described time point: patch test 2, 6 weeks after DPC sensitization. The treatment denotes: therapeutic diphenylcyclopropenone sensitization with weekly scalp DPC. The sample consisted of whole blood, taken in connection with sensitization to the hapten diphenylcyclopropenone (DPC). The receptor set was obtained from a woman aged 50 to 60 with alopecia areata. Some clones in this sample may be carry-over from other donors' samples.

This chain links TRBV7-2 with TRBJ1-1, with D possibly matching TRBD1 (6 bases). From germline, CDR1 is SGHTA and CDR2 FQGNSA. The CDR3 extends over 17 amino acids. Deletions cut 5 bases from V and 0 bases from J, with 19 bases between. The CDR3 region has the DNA TGTGCCAGCAGCCATATTGGGGGGGGGCAGATGAACACTGAAGCTTTCTTT. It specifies CASSHIGGGQMNTEAFF.

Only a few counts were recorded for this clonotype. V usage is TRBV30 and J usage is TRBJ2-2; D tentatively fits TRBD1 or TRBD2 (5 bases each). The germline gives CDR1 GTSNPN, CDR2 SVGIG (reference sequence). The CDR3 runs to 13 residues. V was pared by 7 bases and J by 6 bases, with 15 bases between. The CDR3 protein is CASGTLMAGELFF. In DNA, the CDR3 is TGTGCCTCTGGGACGTTAATGGCCGGGGAGCTGTTTTTT.

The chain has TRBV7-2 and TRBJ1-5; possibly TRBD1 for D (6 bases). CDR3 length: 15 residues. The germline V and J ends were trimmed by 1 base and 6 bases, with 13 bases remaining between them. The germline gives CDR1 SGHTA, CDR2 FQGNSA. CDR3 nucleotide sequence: TGTGCCAGCAGCTTAGTTTCAGGGGAAGGTCAGCCCCAGCATTTT. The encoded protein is CASSLVSGEGQPQHF.

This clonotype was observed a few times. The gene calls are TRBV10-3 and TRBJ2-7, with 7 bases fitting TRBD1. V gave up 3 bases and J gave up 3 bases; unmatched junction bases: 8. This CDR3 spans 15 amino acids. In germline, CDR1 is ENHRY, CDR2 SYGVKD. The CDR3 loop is CAISDSTGANYEQYF. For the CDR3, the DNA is TGTGCCATCAGTGATTCAACAGGGGCCAACTACGAGCAGTACTTC.

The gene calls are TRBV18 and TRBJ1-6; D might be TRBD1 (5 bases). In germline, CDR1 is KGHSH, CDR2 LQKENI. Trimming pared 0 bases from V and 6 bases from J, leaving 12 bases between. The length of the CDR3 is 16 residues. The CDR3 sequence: CASSPPDWGFNSPLHF. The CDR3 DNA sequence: TGTGCCAGCTCACCACCGGATTGGGGGTTTAATTCACCCCTCCACTTT.

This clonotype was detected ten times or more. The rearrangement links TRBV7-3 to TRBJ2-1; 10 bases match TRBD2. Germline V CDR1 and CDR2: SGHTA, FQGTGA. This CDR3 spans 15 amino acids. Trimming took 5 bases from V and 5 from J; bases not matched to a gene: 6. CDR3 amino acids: CASSVGLAKNNEQFF. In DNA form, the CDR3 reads TGTGCCAGCAGCGTGGGACTAGCGAAAAACAATGAGCAGTTCTTC.

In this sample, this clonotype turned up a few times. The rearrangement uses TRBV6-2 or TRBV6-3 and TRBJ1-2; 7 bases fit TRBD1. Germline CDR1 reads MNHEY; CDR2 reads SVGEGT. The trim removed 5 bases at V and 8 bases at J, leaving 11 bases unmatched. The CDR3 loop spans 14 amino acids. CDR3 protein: CASSQSPTGSGYTF. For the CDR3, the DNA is TGTGCCAGCAGTCAGTCCCCGACAGGGTCCGGCTACACCTTC.

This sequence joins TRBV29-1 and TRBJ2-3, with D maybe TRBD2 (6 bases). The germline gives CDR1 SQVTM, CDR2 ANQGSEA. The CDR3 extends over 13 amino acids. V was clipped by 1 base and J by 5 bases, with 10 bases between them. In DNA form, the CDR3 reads TGCAGCGTTGAAGCGGGAGCGGTAGATACGCAGTATTTT. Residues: CSVEAGAVDTQYF.